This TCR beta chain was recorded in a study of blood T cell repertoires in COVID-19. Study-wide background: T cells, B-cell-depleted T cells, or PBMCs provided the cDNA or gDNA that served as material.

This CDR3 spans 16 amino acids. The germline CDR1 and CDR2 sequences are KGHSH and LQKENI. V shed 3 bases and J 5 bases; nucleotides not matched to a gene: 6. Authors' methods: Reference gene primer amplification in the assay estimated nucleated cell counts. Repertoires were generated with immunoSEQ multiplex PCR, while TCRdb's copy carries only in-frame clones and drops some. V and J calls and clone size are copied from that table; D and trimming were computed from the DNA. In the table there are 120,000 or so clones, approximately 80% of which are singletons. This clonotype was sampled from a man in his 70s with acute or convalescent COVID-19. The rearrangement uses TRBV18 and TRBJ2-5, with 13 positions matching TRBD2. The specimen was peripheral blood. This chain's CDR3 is CASSPLLAGGLETQYF. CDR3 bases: TGTGCCAGCTCACCCCTACTAGCGGGGGGGCTCGAGACCCAGTACTTC. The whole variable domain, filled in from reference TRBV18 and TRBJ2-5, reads NAGVMQNPRHLVRRRGQEARLRCSPMKGHSHVYWYRQLPEEGLKFMVYLQKENIIDESGMPKERFSAEFPKEGPSILRIQQVVRGDSAAYFCASSPLLAGGLETQYFGPGTRLLVL.